One and the same sample provided the 2 T cell receptor beta chains below, sequenced in a study of blood T cell repertoires in COVID-19. The method was immunoSEQ multiplex PCR; TCRdb's version includes in-frame clones alone and lacks a portion of them. This table has more than 9,000 clones, approximately 85% appearing once. Sample: peripheral blood. The receptors were sampled from an older woman with acute or convalescent COVID-19.

The genes are TRBV9 and TRBJ1-4, with 8 nucleotides matching TRBD1. Germline CDR1 and CDR2: SGDLS and YYNGEE. The CDR3 length is 14 residues. V gave up 7 bases and J gave up 7 bases; unmatched junction bases: 9. CDR3 loop: CASSPQGGAEKLFF. The CDR3 DNA sequence: TGTGCCAGCTCACCACAGGGGGGGGCTGAAAAACTGTTTTTT. Full variable domain (remainder filled in from reference TRBV9 and TRBJ1-4): DSGVTQTPKHLITATGQRVTLRCSPRSGDLSVYWYQQSLDQGLQFLIQYYNGEERAKGNILERFSAQQFPDLHSELNLSSLELGDSALYFCASSPQGGAEKLFFGSGTQLSVL.

The CDR3 DNA reads TGTGCCAGCAGTTTGGGCCTAGCGGGTTCATACGAGCAGTACTTC. Protein sequence: CASSLGLAGSYEQYF. The V gene is TRBV7-6, the J gene TRBJ2-7, with TRBD2 matching 8 bases. Germline V lookup: CDR1 SGHVS, CDR2 FNYEAQ. The CDR3 is 15 residues long. Trimming at V came to 6 bases and at J to 4 bases, leaving 11 bases not matched to a gene.